What follows are 3 T cell receptor beta chains derived from one specimen sequenced in a study of T cell repertoires in cytomegalovirus infection. TCRdb ran MiXCR on the reads and lists one entry per CDR3 protein. The data contain a few hundred thousand distinct CDR3 sequences, more than 8% of them singletons. Sequencing input: PBMCs. These receptors were obtained from a human donor in good health (CMV status not recorded). Some clones in this sample may be carry-over from other donors' samples.

This clonotype showed up many times. The chain carries TRBV7-6 and TRBJ1-6; D may be TRBD1 (5 bases). The CDR3 runs to 18 residues. Germline CDR1 reads SGHVS; CDR2 reads FNYEAQ. Between the trimmed V and J ends, which lost 1 base and 0 bases, there was a span of 13 bases. In nucleotides, the CDR3 is TGTGCCAGCAGCTTAGAGGAGGGGTCGAGCTCCTATAATTCACCCCTCCACTTT. The encoded protein is CASSLEEGSSSYNSPLHF. The entire variable domain, with the rest obtained from reference TRBV7-6 and TRBJ1-6, is as follows: GAGVSQSPRYKVTKRGQDVALRCDPISGHVSLYWYRQALGQGPEFLTYFNYEAQQDKSGLPNDRFSAERPEGSISTLTIQRTEQRDSAMYRCASSLEEGSSSYNSPLHFGNGTRLTVT.

Written as DNA, the CDR3 is TGTGCCAGTAGTTTAAGGACGGTGGCGGGCAATCAGCCCCAGCATTTT. This translates into CASSLRTVAGNQPQHF. The V and J genes are TRBV19 and TRBJ1-5; the D is unclear. The CDR3 loop spans 16 amino acids. Between the trimmed V and J ends, which lost 5 bases and 2 bases, there was a span of 16 bases. Germline V lookup: CDR1 LNHDA, CDR2 SQIVND (reference sequence).

This clonotype has ten or more counts. This chain connects TRBV7-2 to TRBJ1-2, with unresolved D. Trimming took 5 bases from V and 6 from J, leaving 19 bases between them. This CDR3 has 15 residues. Germline CDR1 and CDR2: SGHTA and FQGNSA. The CDR3 DNA sequence: TGTGCCAGCAGCCCCATTGTTTGGGGTACGAATGGCTACACCTTC. This gives the protein CASSPIVWGTNGYTF.